These 5 T cell receptor beta chains originate from one sample sequenced in a study of control samples from healthy donors and cancer patients. TCRdb's table, derived via immunoSEQ multiplex PCR, lists solely in-frame clones and lacks some. In the table there are 15,000 to 20,000 clones, approximately 80% of which are singletons. The sequenced material came from PBMCs. The receptors stem from a woman between 70 and 85 years old with lung cancer.

This chain uses TRBV5-6 with TRBJ1-1, with D possibly being TRBD1 (5 bases). Trimming shortened V by 4 bases and J by 0 bases, and 7 bases separated the two germline ends. The CDR3 is 13 amino acids. CDR1 is SGHDT and CDR2 is YYEEEE in the germline V gene. CDR3 in amino acids: CASSQGMNTEAFF. The CDR3 DNA reads as TGTGCCAGCAGCCAGGGAATGAACACTGAAGCTTTCTTT.

The CDR3 DNA follows: TGTGCCAGCACCCCAGGGGGACAGGGCTACAATGAGCAGTTCTTC. This sequence encodes CASTPGGQGYNEQFF. The V and J genes are TRBV6-2 or TRBV6-3 and TRBJ2-1; 9 nucleotides match TRBD1. The germline gives CDR1 MNHEY, CDR2 SVGEGT. The CDR3 totals 15 residues. V was pared by 7 bases and J by 3 bases, with 7 bases of the junction left unmatched.

This rearrangement joins TRBV5-5 to TRBJ2-2; D may be TRBD2 (5 bases). CDR3 length equals 17 residues. V lost 0 bases and J lost 4, with 16 bases in between. Germline V gene data show CDR1 as SGHKS and CDR2 as YYEKEE (reference sequence). DNA for the CDR3: TGTGCCAGCAGCTTGGCCAGTAGGACGGGGTCCACCGGGGAGCTGTTTTTT. Encoded protein: CASSLASRTGSTGELFF.

In this sample, this clone turned up a few times. This rearrangement joins TRBV28 to TRBJ1-5; D remains ambiguous. CDR1 and CDR2 (germline): MDHEN, SYDVKM. The CDR3 consists of 15 residues. Trimming took 3 bases from V and 2 from J, leaving 11 bases between them. CDR3 residues: CASSFPRSGNQPQHF. The CDR3 nucleotides read TGTGCCAGCAGTTTCCCCCGATCGGGCAATCAGCCCCAGCATTTT.

The rearrangement links TRBV7-2 to TRBJ1-5; a possible D gene is TRBD1 (5 bases). The CDR3 covers 14 residues. Per germline, CDR1 SGHTA and CDR2 FQGNSA. V was shortened by 3 bases and J by 6 bases, with 12 bases between the two germline ends. CDR3 bases: TGTGCCAGCAGCTTCCCAGGGAGTGCTCAGCCCCAGCATTTT. It yields the protein CASSFPGSAQPQHF.